The next 5 T cell receptor beta chains were all read from a single sample in a study of blood T cell repertoires in COVID-19. Measured with immunoSEQ multiplex PCR; TCRdb has only the in-frame clones, and not every one. This table has tens of thousands of clones, approximately 89% appearing once. Sequencing was carried out using peripheral blood. The receptors derive from a woman aged 80 or over with acute or convalescent COVID-19.

The chain carries TRBV4-1 and TRBJ1-2; tentatively, D is TRBD1 (6 bases). Germline assignment: CDR1 MGHRA and CDR2 YSYEKL. CDR3 length: 14 residues. V was clipped by 1 base and J by 7 bases, with 13 bases between them. The CDR3 is CASSQGQDGRGYTF. For the CDR3, the DNA is TGCGCCAGCAGCCAAGGACAGGATGGCCGTGGCTACACCTTC.

The J gene is TRBJ1-3, the V gene TRBV19; D is unclear. Between the trimmed V and J ends, which lost 8 bases and 0 bases, there was a span of 11 bases. There are 14 residues in the CDR3. Per germline, CDR1 LNHDA and CDR2 SQIVND (reference sequence). CDR3 in DNA: TGTGCCAGTCGTAGAACAGTCTCTGGAAACACCATATATTTT. Translated, it gives CASRRTVSGNTIYF.

V is TRBV30 and J is TRBJ1-2, with TRBD1 matching 7 bases. The CDR3 loop spans 13 amino acids. Germline V gene data show CDR1 as GTSNPN and CDR2 as SVGIG (reference sequence). V lost 0 bases, J lost 10 bases, and 8 bases stayed unmatched. The CDR3 spells CAWSVGGATDYTF. Written as DNA, the CDR3 is TGTGCCTGGAGTGTAGGGGGCGCGACGGACTACACCTTC. The full variable domain, with the rest looked up from reference TRBV30 and TRBJ1-2, is SQTIHQWPATLVQPVGSPLSLECTVEGTSNPNLYWYRQAAGRGLQLLFYSVGIGQISSEVPQNLSASRPQDRQFILSSKKLLLSDSGFYLCAWSVGGATDYTFGSGTRLTVV.

The chain recombines TRBV5-1 with TRBJ2-1, with 9 bases fitting TRBD2. Trimming took 5 bases from V and 6 from J; bases not matched to a gene: 9. In germline, CDR1 is SGHRS, CDR2 YFSETQ. This CDR3 contains 15 residues. The CDR3 loop reads CASREGLAGINEQFF. As DNA, the CDR3 is TGCGCCAGCAGGGAGGGGCTAGCGGGGATCAATGAGCAGTTCTTC. Based on the CDR3 plus reference TRBV5-1 and TRBJ2-1, the full variable domain is KAGVTQTPRYLIKTRGQQVTLSCSPISGHRSVSWYQQTPGQGLQFLFEYFSETQRNKGNFPGRFSGRQFSNSRSEMNVSTLELGDSALYLCASREGLAGINEQFFGPGTRLTVL.

This clone is a singleton in its sample. The rearrangement links TRBV27 to TRBJ2-7; weak D call: TRBD2 (7 bases). Trimming removed 3 bases at V and 6 bases at J, with 15 bases between. The V gene's germline CDR1 is MNHEY and CDR2 SMNVEV (reference sequence). The CDR3 runs to 14 residues. The CDR3 DNA follows: TGTGCCAGCAGTTTTAGCGAGGGAGGGGGCGAGCAGTACTTC. Translated: CASSFSEGGGEQYF.